What follows describes a single T cell receptor beta chain. This CDR3 is missing its conserved last phenylalanine or tryptophan, likely due to a read error. These data originate in a study of tumor-infiltrating lymphocytes in primary liver carcinoma. A constant-region primer served to make TCR beta cDNA from about 530 ng total RNA. Construction of TCR beta libraries relied on three successive nested multiplex PCR rounds employing slightly modified ARM-PCR. Running 9 to 10 cycles apiece, the first two PCR rounds relied on TRBV1-TRBV30 forward primers together with a C-beta reverse primer. TCRdb redid the calling of the multiplex PCR reads with MiXCR, one entry per CDR3 protein. The sample holds 35,000 to 50,000 distinct CDR3 sequences, roughly 73% seen once. DNA and RNA were both co-extracted from roughly 18-30 mg of bulk tissue that had not been sorted. Germline V gene sequence: CDR1 WNHNN, CDR2 SYGVQD (reference sequence). V gave up 5 bases and J gave up 7 bases, with 18 bases separating them. This CDR3 has 15 residues.

J is TRBJ2-1 and V is TRBV10-1, with a possible D match to TRBD2 (5 bases). This clonotype originated in a woman in her twenties or thirties with primary liver carcinoma and hepatitis B virus infection. Sequenced input: tumor-adjacent normal liver tissue. The CDR3 DNA reads TGCGCCAGCAGTCCTCGACTAACGCGTATGAATGAGCAGTTCCTC. Translated, it gives CASSPRLTRMNEQFL.